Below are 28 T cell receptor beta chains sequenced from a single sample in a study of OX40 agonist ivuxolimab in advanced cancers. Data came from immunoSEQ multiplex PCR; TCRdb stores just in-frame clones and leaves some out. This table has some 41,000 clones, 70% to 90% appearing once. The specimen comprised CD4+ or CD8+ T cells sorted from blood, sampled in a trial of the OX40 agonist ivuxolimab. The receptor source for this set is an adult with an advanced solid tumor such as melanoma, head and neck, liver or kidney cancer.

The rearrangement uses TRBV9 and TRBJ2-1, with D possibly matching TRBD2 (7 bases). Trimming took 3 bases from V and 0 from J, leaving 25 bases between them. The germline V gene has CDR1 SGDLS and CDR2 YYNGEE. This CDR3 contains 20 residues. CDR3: CASSATPAGALLSSYNEQFF. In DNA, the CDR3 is TGTGCCAGCAGCGCAACCCCCGCGGGGGCGTTACTTAGCTCCTACAATGAGCAGTTCTTC. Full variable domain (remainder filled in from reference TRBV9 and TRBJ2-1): DSGVTQTPKHLITATGQRVTLRCSPRSGDLSVYWYQQSLDQGLQFLIQYYNGEERAKGNILERFSAQQFPDLHSELNLSSLELGDSALYFCASSATPAGALLSSYNEQFFGPGTRLTVL.

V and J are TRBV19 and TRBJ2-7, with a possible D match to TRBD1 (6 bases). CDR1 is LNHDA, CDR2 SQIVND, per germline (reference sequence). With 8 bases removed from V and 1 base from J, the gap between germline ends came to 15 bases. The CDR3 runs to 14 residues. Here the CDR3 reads CASGTGLGSYEQYF. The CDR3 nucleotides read TGTGCCAGTGGAACAGGGTTAGGGTCCTACGAGCAGTACTTC.

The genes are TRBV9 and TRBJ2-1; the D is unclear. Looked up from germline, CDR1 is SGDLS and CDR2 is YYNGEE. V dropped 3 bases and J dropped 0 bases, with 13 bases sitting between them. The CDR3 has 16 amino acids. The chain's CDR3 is CASSDVTERSYNEQFF. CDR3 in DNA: TGTGCCAGCAGCGACGTCACGGAGCGCTCCTACAATGAGCAGTTCTTC.

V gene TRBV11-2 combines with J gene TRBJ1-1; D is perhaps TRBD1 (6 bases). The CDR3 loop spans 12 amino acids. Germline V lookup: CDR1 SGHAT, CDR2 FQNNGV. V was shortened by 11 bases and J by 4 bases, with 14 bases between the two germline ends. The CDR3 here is CASMRGGTEAFF. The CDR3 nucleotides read TGTGCCTCCATGCGAGGGGGCACTGAAGCTTTCTTT. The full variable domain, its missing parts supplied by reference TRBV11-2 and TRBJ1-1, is EAGVAQSPRYKIIEKRQSVAFWCNPISGHATLYWYQQILGQGPKLLIQFQNNGVVDDSQLPKDRFSAERLKGVDSTLKIQPAKLEDSAVYLCASMRGGTEAFFGQGTRLTVV.

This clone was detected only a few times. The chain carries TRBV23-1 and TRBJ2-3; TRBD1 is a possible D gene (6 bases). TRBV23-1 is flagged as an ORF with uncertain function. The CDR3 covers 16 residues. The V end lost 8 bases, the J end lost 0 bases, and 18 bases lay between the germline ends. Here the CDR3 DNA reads TGCGCCAGCTTAGACGTACGGACAGTTAGCACAGATACGCAGTATTTT. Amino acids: CASLDVRTVSTDTQYF.

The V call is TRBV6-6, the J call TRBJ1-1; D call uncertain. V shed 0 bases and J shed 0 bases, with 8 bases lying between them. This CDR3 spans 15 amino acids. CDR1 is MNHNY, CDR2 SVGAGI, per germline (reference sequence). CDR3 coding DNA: TGTGCCAGCAGTTACTCGAAGACTTTGAACACTGAAGCTTTCTTT. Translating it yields CASSYSKTLNTEAFF.

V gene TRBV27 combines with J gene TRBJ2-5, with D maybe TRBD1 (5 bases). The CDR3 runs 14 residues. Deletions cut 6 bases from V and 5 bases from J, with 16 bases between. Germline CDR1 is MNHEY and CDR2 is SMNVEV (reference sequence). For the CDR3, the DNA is TGTGCCAGCAGGACGCAGGGTCTTGGGGAGACCCAGTACTTC. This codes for CASRTQGLGETQYF.

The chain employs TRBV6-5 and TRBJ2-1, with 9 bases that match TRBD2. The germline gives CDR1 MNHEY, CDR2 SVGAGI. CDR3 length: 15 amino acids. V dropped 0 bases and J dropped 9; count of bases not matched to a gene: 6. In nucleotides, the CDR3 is TGTGCCAGCAGTTACTCAGCGGGAGGAGAGGGTGAGCAGTTCTTC. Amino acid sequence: CASSYSAGGEGEQFF.

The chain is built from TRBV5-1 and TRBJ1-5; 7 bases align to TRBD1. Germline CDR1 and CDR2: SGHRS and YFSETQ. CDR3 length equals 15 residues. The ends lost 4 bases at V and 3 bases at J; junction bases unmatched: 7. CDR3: CASSLGTAINQPQHF. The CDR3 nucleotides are TGCGCCAGCAGCCTCGGGACAGCCATCAATCAGCCCCAGCATTTT.

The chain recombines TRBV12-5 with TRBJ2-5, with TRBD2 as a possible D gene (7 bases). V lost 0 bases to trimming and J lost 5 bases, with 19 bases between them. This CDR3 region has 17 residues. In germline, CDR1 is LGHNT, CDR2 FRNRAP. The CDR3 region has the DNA TGTGCTAGTGGTTTGGTACCCGTCGGGGGGCGAGGTGAGACCCAGTACTTC. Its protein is CASGLVPVGGRGETQYF.

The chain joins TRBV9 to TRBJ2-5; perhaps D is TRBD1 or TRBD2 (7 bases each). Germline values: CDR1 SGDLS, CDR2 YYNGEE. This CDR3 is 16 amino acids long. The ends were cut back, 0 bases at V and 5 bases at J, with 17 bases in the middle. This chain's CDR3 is CASSVGREGAAETQYF. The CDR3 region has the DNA TGTGCCAGCAGCGTAGGAAGGGAGGGGGCTGCCGAGACCCAGTACTTC.

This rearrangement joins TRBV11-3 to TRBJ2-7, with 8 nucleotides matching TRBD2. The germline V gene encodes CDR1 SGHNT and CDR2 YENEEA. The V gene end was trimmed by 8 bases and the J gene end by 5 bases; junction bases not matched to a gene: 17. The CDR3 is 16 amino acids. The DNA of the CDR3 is TGTGCCAGCCCAGGGGATGAGCGGGGGTTGATCCACGAGCAGTACTTC. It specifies CASPGDERGLIHEQYF.

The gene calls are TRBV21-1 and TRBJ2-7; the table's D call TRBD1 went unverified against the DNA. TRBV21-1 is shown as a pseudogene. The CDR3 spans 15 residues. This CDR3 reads CASSKEGESSYEQYF. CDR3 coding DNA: TGTGCCAGCAGCAAAGAGGGGGAGAGCTCCTACGAGCAGTACTTC.

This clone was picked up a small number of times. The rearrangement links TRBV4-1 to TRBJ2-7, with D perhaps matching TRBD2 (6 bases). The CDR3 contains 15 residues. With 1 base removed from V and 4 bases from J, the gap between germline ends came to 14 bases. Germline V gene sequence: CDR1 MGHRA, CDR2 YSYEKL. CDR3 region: CASSQVRDSTYEQYF. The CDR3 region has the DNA TGCGCCAGCAGCCAAGTCCGGGACTCCACTTACGAGCAGTACTTC.

CDR3 region: CASREYNEQFF. The DNA of the CDR3 is TGTGCCAGTAGAGAGTACAATGAGCAGTTCTTC. The chain recombines TRBV19 with TRBJ2-1; D remains unclear. V was trimmed by 6 bases and J by 4 bases, leaving 4 bases between them. The CDR3 consists of 11 residues. CDR1 is LNHDA and CDR2 is SQIVND in the germline V gene (reference sequence).

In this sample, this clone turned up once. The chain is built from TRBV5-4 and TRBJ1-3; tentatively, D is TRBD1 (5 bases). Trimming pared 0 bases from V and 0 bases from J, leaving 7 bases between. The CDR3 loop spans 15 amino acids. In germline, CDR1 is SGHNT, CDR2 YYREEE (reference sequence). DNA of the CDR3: TGTGCCAGCAGCTTGGGCAGGGCCTCTGGAAACACCATATATTTT. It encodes CASSLGRASGNTIYF. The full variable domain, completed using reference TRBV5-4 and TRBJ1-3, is ETGVTQSPTHLIKTRGQQVTLRCSSQSGHNTVSWYQQALGQGPQFIFQYYREEENGRGNFPPRFSGLQFPNYSSELNVNALELDDSALYLCASSLGRASGNTIYFGEGSWLTVV.

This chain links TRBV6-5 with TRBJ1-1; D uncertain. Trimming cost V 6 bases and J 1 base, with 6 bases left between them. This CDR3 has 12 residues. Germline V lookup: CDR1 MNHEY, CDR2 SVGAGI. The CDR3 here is CASRGRNTEAFF. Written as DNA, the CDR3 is TGTGCCAGCAGAGGGAGGAACACTGAAGCTTTCTTT.

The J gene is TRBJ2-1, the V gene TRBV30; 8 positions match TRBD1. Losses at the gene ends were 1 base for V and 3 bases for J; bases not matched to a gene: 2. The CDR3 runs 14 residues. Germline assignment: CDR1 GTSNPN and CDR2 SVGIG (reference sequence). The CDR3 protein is CAWSAGQGYNEQFF. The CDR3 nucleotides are TGTGCCTGGAGTGCTGGACAGGGCTACAATGAGCAGTTCTTC.

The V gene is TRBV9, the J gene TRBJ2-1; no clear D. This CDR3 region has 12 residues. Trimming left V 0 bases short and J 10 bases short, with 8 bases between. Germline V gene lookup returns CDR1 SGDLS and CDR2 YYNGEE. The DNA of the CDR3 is TGTGCCAGCAGCGTAGACGAGGACGAGCAGTTCTTC. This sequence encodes CASSVDEDEQFF.

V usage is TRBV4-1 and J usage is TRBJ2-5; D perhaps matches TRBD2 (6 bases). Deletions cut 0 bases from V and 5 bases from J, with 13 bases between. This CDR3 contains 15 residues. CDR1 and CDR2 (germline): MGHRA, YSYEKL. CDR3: CASSQEEGIWETQYF. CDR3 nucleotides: TGCGCCAGCAGCCAAGAGGAGGGGATCTGGGAGACCCAGTACTTC.

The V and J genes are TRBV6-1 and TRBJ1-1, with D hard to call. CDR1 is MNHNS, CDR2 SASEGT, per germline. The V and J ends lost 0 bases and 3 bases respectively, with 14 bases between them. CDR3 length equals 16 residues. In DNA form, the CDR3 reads TGTGCCAGCAGTGAAGCTATTGAAGGGAGTTACACTGAAGCTTTCTTT. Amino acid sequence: CASSEAIEGSYTEAFF.

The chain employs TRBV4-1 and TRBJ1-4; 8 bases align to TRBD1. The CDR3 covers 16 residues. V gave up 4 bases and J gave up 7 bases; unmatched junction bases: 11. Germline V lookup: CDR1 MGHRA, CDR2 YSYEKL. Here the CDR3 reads CASSPGQGEPGEKLFF. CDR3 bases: TGCGCCAGCAGCCCCGGACAGGGTGAGCCGGGTGAAAAACTGTTTTTT.

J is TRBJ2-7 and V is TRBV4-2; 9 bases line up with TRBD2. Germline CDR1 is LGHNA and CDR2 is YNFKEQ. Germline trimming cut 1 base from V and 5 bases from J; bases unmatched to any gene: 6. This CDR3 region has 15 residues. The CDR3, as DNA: TGTGCCAGCAGCCAAGGGGCGGGAGGGCCCCACGAGCAGTACTTC. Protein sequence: CASSQGAGGPHEQYF.

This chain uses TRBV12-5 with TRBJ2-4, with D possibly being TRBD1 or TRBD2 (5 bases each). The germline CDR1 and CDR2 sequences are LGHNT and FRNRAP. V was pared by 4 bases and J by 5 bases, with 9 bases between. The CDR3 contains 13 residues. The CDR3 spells CASGSVGENIQYF. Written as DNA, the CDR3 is TGTGCTAGTGGTTCGGTGGGGGAAAACATTCAGTACTTC. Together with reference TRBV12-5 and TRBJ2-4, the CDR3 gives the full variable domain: DARVTQTPRHKVTEMGQEVTMRCQPILGHNTVFWYRQTMMQGLELLAYFRNRAPLDDSGMPKDRFSAEMPDATLATLKIQPSEPRDSAVYFCASGSVGENIQYFGAGTRLSVL.

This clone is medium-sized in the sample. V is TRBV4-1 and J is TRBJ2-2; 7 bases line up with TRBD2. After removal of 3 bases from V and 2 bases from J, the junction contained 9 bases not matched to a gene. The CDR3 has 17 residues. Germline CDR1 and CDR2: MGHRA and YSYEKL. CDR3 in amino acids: CASSQLGVAGNTGELFF. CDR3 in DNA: TGCGCCAGCAGCCAGCTGGGGGTAGCGGGCAACACCGGGGAGCTGTTTTTT.

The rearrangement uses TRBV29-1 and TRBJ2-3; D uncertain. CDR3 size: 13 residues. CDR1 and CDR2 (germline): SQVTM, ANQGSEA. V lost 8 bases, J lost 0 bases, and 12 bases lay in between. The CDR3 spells CSPRLISTDTQYF. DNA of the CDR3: TGCAGCCCCAGGCTAATAAGCACAGATACGCAGTATTTT.

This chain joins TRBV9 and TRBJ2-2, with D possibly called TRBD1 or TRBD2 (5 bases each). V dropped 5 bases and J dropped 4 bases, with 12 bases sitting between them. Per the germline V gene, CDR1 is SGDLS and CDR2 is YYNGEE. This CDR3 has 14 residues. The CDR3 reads CASSSTGTTGELFF. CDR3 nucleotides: TGTGCCAGCAGTTCTACCGGGACCACCGGGGAGCTGTTTTTT.

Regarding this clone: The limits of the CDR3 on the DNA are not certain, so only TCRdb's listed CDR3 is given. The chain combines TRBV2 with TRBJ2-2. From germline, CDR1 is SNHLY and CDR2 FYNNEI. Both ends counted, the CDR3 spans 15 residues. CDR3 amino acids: CASSFWQWGIGELFF.